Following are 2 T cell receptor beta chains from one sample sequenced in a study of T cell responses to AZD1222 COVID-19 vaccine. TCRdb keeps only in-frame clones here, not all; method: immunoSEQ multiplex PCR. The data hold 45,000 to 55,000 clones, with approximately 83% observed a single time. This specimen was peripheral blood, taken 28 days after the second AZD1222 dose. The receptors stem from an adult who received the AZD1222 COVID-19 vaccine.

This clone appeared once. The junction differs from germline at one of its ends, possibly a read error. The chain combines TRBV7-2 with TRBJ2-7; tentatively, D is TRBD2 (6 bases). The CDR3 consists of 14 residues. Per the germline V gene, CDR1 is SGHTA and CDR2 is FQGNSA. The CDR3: CASRLAGRRYEQYF. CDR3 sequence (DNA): TGTGCCAGCCGCTTGGCGGGGAGACGCTACGAGCAGTACTTC.

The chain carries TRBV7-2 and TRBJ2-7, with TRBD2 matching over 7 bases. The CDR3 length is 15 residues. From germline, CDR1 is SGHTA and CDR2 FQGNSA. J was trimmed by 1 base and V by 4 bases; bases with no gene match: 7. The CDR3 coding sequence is TGTGCCAGCAGCTGGGCTACTAGCGCGTCCTACGAGCAGTACTTC. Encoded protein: CASSWATSASYEQYF.